Presented here are 26 T cell receptor beta chains from one specimen sequenced in a study of blood T cell repertoires in COVID-19. Produced via immunoSEQ multiplex PCR; TCRdb's table is partial and in-frame only. The sample yields 200,000 to 250,000 clones, 70% to 90% seen once. The sample taken for sequencing was PBMCs or T cells enriched from blood (not recorded which). These receptors were obtained from a man aged 25-45 years who had recovered from COVID-19.

The rearrangement uses TRBV5-1 and TRBJ2-5; TRBD1 matches at 9 bases. Looked up from germline, CDR1 is SGHRS and CDR2 is YFSETQ. The CDR3 is made up of 14 amino acids. Trimming removed 0 bases from V and 4 bases from J; junction bases left unmatched: 1. CDR3 sequence reads: CASSLATGGETQYF. As DNA, the CDR3 is TGCGCCAGCAGCTTGGCGACAGGGGGAGAGACCCAGTACTTC.

The chain couples TRBV6-2 or TRBV6-3 to TRBJ2-7, with D possibly being TRBD2 (6 bases). Germline V gene sequence: CDR1 MNHEY, CDR2 SVGEGT. Trimming pared 0 bases from V and 2 bases from J, leaving 17 bases between. The CDR3 runs to 17 residues. CDR3: CASSYSTWAGRTYEQYF. For the CDR3, the DNA is TGTGCCAGCAGTTACTCGACTTGGGCGGGGAGGACCTACGAGCAGTACTTC.

The V call is TRBV5-4, the J call TRBJ2-1; 10 nucleotides match TRBD2. The V gene's germline CDR1 is SGHNT and CDR2 YYREEE (reference sequence). This CDR3 is built from 16 residues. The J segment lost 6 bases and the V segment lost 3 bases, leaving 9 bases of the junction unmatched. The CDR3 sequence: CASSSKAGGHSNEQFF. The CDR3 DNA follows: TGTGCCAGCAGCTCCAAAGCGGGAGGGCATTCCAATGAGCAGTTCTTC. Looking up the rest from reference TRBV5-4 and TRBJ2-1 gives the full variable domain: ETGVTQSPTHLIKTRGQQVTLRCSSQSGHNTVSWYQQALGQGPQFIFQYYREEENGRGNFPPRFSGLQFPNYSSELNVNALELDDSALYLCASSSKAGGHSNEQFFGPGTRLTVL.

This clone came up once. The chain carries TRBV6-1 and TRBJ1-2, with D possibly TRBD1 on 6 matching bases. Trimming took off 3 bases at V and 5 bases at J, with 16 bases between the two ends. Germline V gene data show CDR1 as MNHNS and CDR2 as SASEGT. There are 15 residues in the CDR3. This CDR3 is CASSDGSTGSYGYTF. In DNA form, the CDR3 reads TGTGCCAGCAGTGACGGATCGACAGGATCATATGGCTACACCTTC.

The genes are TRBV4-3 and TRBJ1-2, with unresolved D. There are 20 residues in the CDR3. The V end was cut by 0 bases, the J end by 4 bases, with 27 bases between. Germline V gene data show CDR1 as LGHNA and CDR2 as YSLEER. The CDR3 loop reads CASSQDRIPDPGLLVYGYTF. The CDR3 nucleotides are TGCGCCAGCAGCCAAGATAGGATTCCGGATCCGGGCCTACTAGTCTATGGCTACACCTTC.

This chain joins TRBV2 and TRBJ1-3; 7 positions agree with TRBD1. The V segment lost 5 bases and the J segment 0 bases; nucleotides outside the gene matches: 4. Germline V gene lookup returns CDR1 SNHLY and CDR2 FYNNEI. CDR3 length: 15 residues. CDR3 DNA: TGTGCCAGCAGTTCTGGGACAGTCTCTGGAAACACCATATATTTT. It yields the protein CASSSGTVSGNTIYF.

The chain links TRBV25-1 to TRBJ1-1; 7 bases line up with TRBD1. J gave up 0 bases and V 4 bases, and 2 bases lay outside the gene matches. The CDR3 contains 14 residues. Germline-derived CDR1 and CDR2 are MGHDK and SYGVNS. CDR3 amino acids: CASSVTGVNTEAFF. The CDR3 nucleotides are TGTGCCAGCAGTGTCACAGGGGTGAACACTGAAGCTTTCTTT.

This clone was seen a few times. The CDR3 region is CAISETGTSTEAFF. Written as DNA, the CDR3 is TGTGCCATCAGTGAGACCGGGACATCCACTGAAGCTTTCTTT. The V gene is TRBV10-3, the J gene TRBJ1-1, with D maybe TRBD1 (6 bases). Trimming shortened V by 2 bases and J by 4 bases, and 11 bases separated the two germline ends. This CDR3 is built from 14 residues. Germline CDR1 ENHRY, CDR2 SYGVKD.

The chain employs TRBV4-1 and TRBJ2-1; 8 nucleotides agree with TRBD2. Germline V CDR1 and CDR2: MGHRA, YSYEKL. J lost 6 bases, V lost 0 bases, and 7 bases had no gene match. The CDR3 extends over 16 amino acids. CDR3 coding DNA: TGCGCCAGCAGCCAAGAGGGGACTAGTTTCTCCAATGAGCAGTTCTTC. It yields the protein CASSQEGTSFSNEQFF.

The chain joins TRBV6-2 or TRBV6-3 to TRBJ1-1; no clear D. CDR1 and CDR2 from the germline V gene are MNHEY and SVGEGT. The CDR3 is 12 residues long. Trimming left V 1 base short and J 4 bases short, with 4 bases between. The CDR3 is CASSYYRTEAFF. In DNA, the CDR3 is TGTGCCAGCAGTTACTATCGCACTGAAGCTTTCTTT.

V usage is TRBV27 and J usage is TRBJ1-1; 8 bases are a match to TRBD1. V lost 4 bases, J lost 1 base, and 2 bases stayed unmatched. Germline V CDR1 and CDR2: MNHEY, SMNVEV (reference sequence). The CDR3 consists of 14 residues. CDR3 bases: TGTGCCAGCAGTTGGGACAGGTCGAACACTGAAGCTTTCTTT. Encoded protein: CASSWDRSNTEAFF.

The chain combines TRBV28 with TRBJ2-2, with D possibly being TRBD1 (6 bases). V gave up 6 bases and J gave up 5 bases, with 16 bases separating them. The CDR3 sequence is 15 residues long. Germline V gives CDR1 MDHEN, CDR2 SYDVKM. The CDR3 here is CASSPLDRPTGELFF. The CDR3 nucleotides read TGTGCCAGCAGCCCGCTCGACAGGCCAACCGGGGAGCTGTTTTTT.

The chain combines TRBV5-6 with TRBJ2-7, with 8 bases that match TRBD2. Unmatched junction bases numbered 12, after V lost 4 bases and J lost 6 bases. Germline CDR1 SGHDT, CDR2 YYEEEE. There are 15 residues in the CDR3. CDR3 bases: TGTGCCAGCAGCCTCCGGGCGGGAGGTGACGTCGAGCAGTACTTC. This encodes CASSLRAGGDVEQYF.

The gene calls are TRBV7-8 and TRBJ2-1; D is perhaps TRBD2 (5 bases). Germline loops: CDR1 SGHVS, CDR2 FQNEAQ. The CDR3 consists of 16 residues. Trimming removed 2 bases from V and 1 base from J, with 12 bases in between. The CDR3 is CASSLIWPGSYNEQFF. CDR3 nucleotide sequence: TGTGCCAGCAGCTTAATCTGGCCGGGGTCCTACAATGAGCAGTTCTTC.

V is TRBV7-8 and J is TRBJ2-1, with 7 bases aligning to TRBD2. This CDR3 is built from 16 residues. V dropped 4 bases and J dropped 5; count of bases not matched to a gene: 11. The germline gives CDR1 SGHVS, CDR2 FQNEAQ. CDR3 in amino acids: CASSSTGGSGNNEQFF. The CDR3 region has the DNA TGTGCCAGCAGCTCCACCGGGGGGAGCGGGAACAATGAGCAGTTCTTC.

The chain employs TRBV3-1 (or the pseudogene TRBV3-2) and TRBJ2-1; 9 bases are shared with TRBD1. Germline V CDR1 and CDR2: LGHDT, YNNKEL (reference sequence). V shed 0 bases and J 6 bases; nucleotides not matched to a gene: 12. The CDR3 consists of 18 residues. CDR3 sequence reads: CASSQDSLGQGIFNEQFF. In nucleotides, the CDR3 is TGTGCCAGCAGCCAAGATTCACTGGGACAGGGAATTTTCAATGAGCAGTTCTTC.

V usage is TRBV6-6 and J usage is TRBJ1-5; D gene uncertain. Trimming shortened V by 6 bases and J by 5 bases, and 5 bases separated the two germline ends. The germline CDR1 and CDR2 sequences are MNHNY and SVGAGI (reference sequence). CDR3 length: 11 amino acids. The CDR3 spells CASSSDQPQHF. In DNA, the CDR3 is TGTGCCAGCAGCTCGGATCAGCCCCAGCATTTT.

Comment on this clone: Likely a read error: the CDR3 ends without its conserved phenylalanine or tryptophan. No DNA is shown, since the ends of the CDR3 on it are uncertain; the CDR3 is the one TCRdb lists. The CDR3 sequence: CASSQATETA. The chain links TRBV3-1 (or the pseudogene TRBV3-2) to TRBJ2-7; the D segment call TRBD1 is taken from the table without a DNA check. CDR1 LGHDT and CDR2 YNNKEL come from the germline V gene (reference sequence). The CDR3 spans 10 residues, counting both ends.

This chain links TRBV11-2 with TRBJ2-1; D is ambiguous. CDR3 size: 10 residues. The germline gives CDR1 SGHAT, CDR2 FQNNGV. V dropped 4 bases and J dropped 7 bases, with 2 bases sitting between them. Here the CDR3 reads CASSSNEQFF. CDR3 bases: TGTGCCAGCAGCTCAAATGAGCAGTTCTTC.

The rearrangement joins TRBV19 to TRBJ1-5, with 7 bases aligning to TRBD1. The CDR3 consists of 15 residues. Germline V gene data show CDR1 as LNHDA and CDR2 as SQIVND (reference sequence). Trimming at V came to 5 bases and at J to 3 bases, leaving 7 bases not matched to a gene. The CDR3 loop is CASSFPDRSNQPQHF. Here the CDR3 DNA reads TGTGCCAGTAGTTTCCCGGACAGGTCCAATCAGCCCCAGCATTTT.

V gene TRBV4-3 combines with J gene TRBJ2-2; 7 positions agree with TRBD1. Germline V gene data show CDR1 as LGHNA and CDR2 as YSLEER. CDR3 length: 16 residues. V was clipped by 0 bases and J by 2 bases; unmatched bases: 3. CDR3 bases: TGCGCCAGCAGCCAAGAATACAGGGGTAACACCGGGGAGCTGTTTTTT. Protein sequence: CASSQEYRGNTGELFF.

The V and J genes are TRBV3-1 (or the pseudogene TRBV3-2) and TRBJ2-3, with 15 bases aligning to TRBD2. V lost 1 base to trimming and J lost 4 bases; unmatched junction nucleotides: 6. The CDR3 has 18 amino acids. The germline V gene has CDR1 LGHDT and CDR2 YNNKEL (reference sequence). The CDR3 DNA sequence: TGTGCCAGCAGCCAAGGCGGACTAGCGGGGGGGCGGGCAGATACGCAGTATTTT. Amino acids: CASSQGGLAGGRADTQYF.

The chain couples TRBV7-3 to TRBJ1-5; D is possibly TRBD1 (5 bases). The ends were cut back, 5 bases at V and 4 bases at J, with 15 bases in the middle. The germline gives CDR1 SGHTA, CDR2 FQGTGA. The CDR3 is made up of 15 amino acids. In nucleotides, the CDR3 is TGTGCCAGCAGCCGGCCGGGGGTTATTAATCAGCCCCAGCATTTT. Residues: CASSRPGVINQPQHF. The full variable domain, in which reference TRBV7-3 and TRBJ1-5 provide the parts outside the CDR3, is GAGVSQTPSNKVTEKGKYVELRCDPISGHTALYWYRQSLGQGPEFLIYFQGTGAADDSGLPNDRFFAVRPEGSVSTLKIQRTERGDSAVYLCASSRPGVINQPQHFGDGTRLSIL.

The CDR3 here is CASSSPSSYNSPLHF. CDR3 in DNA: TGTGCCAGCAGTTCCCCTAGCTCCTATAATTCACCCCTCCACTTT. J is TRBJ1-6 and V is TRBV28; unclear D gene. The CDR3 consists of 15 residues. The germline V and J ends were trimmed by 4 bases and 0 bases, with 7 bases remaining between them. Germline V CDR1 and CDR2: MDHEN, SYDVKM.

V and J are TRBV6-2 or TRBV6-3 and TRBJ2-7; D is uncertain. The CDR3 has 14 amino acids. The germline V gene encodes CDR1 MNHEY and CDR2 SVGEGT. Between the trimmed V and J ends, which lost 6 bases and 9 bases, there was a span of 21 bases. As DNA, the CDR3 is TGTGCCAGCAGCTCAACTACCCTCCTCCGATGGCAGTACTTC. It translates to CASSSTTLLRWQYF.

This chain connects TRBV19 to TRBJ1-3; no clear D gene. This CDR3 has 14 residues. The V end was cut by 3 bases, the J end by 7 bases, with 13 bases between. CDR1 and CDR2 from the germline V gene are LNHDA and SQIVND (reference sequence). The CDR3 sequence is CASSILGGRNTIYF. CDR3 DNA sequence: TGTGCCAGTAGTATTTTAGGAGGACGGAACACCATATATTTT.